This T cell receptor beta chain is from a study of T cell repertoires in cytomegalovirus infection. Study in general: Both recently identified HLA-C-restricted and well-studied HLA-B-restricted CMV epitopes were used in the study. CMV infection plus the matching HLA type was flagged by public TCR beta signatures. Study-level findings and limits: Accumulated public TCR beta family frequency recognized individuals carrying CMV together with the relevant HLA.

TCRdb analysed the reads with MiXCR anew, one entry per CDR3 protein. The sample carries more than 95,000 distinct CDR3 sequences, approximately 30% recorded once. The CDR3 is 16 amino acids. Germline assignment: CDR1 MNHEY and CDR2 SMNVEV (reference sequence). V was shortened by 3 bases and J by 0 bases, with 13 bases between the two germline ends. For this clonotype: Its matching antigen is unknown.

The rearrangement joins TRBV27 to TRBJ2-3; TRBD2 is a possible D gene (5 bases). The clonotype was recovered from a human donor in good health (CMV status not recorded). Some clones in this sample may be carry-over from other donors' samples. Sample: CD8+ T cells from cultured PBMCs, taken from culture after CMV antigen stimulation. The CDR3 sequence is CASSFGGLTSTDTQYF. In DNA form, the CDR3 reads TGTGCCAGCAGTTTCGGAGGCTTGACTAGCACAGATACGCAGTATTTT.